This T cell receptor beta chain was captured in a study of response to subunit inactivated influenza vaccine. Findings and caveats of the study: With each seasonal influenza vaccination, the authors suggested, few new T cells are recruited.

TCRdb re-analysed the RT-PCR reads in MiXCR, keeping a single row per CDR3 protein. The sample yields 200,000 to 300,000 distinct CDR3 sequences, approximately 12% seen once. The CDR3 sequence is 14 residues long. The germline V gene encodes CDR1 SGHVS and CDR2 FNYEAQ. Trimming left V 1 base short and J 8 bases short, with 12 bases between. This clonotype was seen a handful of times. Its antigen is not identified. The specimen comprised non-naive T cells sorted from PBMCs, sampled 14 to 15 days before vaccination. The chain carries TRBV7-6 and TRBJ2-1; weak D call: TRBD2 (6 bases). This TCR came from a man aged 45-65 years who received an inactivated influenza vaccine. The CDR3 protein is CASSLEEGLHEQFF. CDR3 nucleotide sequence: TGTGCCAGCAGCTTAGAGGAGGGACTCCATGAGCAGTTCTTC. The variable domain in full, with the rest retrieved from reference TRBV7-6 and TRBJ2-1, is GAGVSQSPRYKVTKRGQDVALRCDPISGHVSLYWYRQALGQGPEFLTYFNYEAQQDKSGLPNDRFSAERPEGSISTLTIQRTEQRDSAMYRCASSLEEGLHEQFFGPGTRLTVL.